Listed below are T cell receptor beta chains from one sample, sequenced in a study of blood T cell repertoires in COVID-19. Profiling relied on immunoSEQ multiplex PCR, and the TCRdb table lists in-frame clones only, not all of them. The sample records 71,000 or so clones, roughly 87% being singletons. Input material: peripheral blood. These receptors all stem from a man in his fifties with acute or convalescent COVID-19. Each CDR3 is given with its conserved first and last residue. The D gene is left open where the match is weak. Clone size is stated in some rows and not others, as once, few, many or a class when expanded.

j_call: TRBJ2-3; clone_size: .; v_call: TRBV10-1; d_call: .; cdr3_nt: TGCGCCAGCAGTGTCAAAGGGACACGAATGAGGTATTTT; cdr3_aa: CASSVKGTRMRYF
j_call: TRBJ2-3; clone_size: .; v_call: TRBV5-5; d_call: TRBD2; cdr3_nt: TGTGCCAGCAGCTTGGCGCTAGCGGGGTTTCAAGATACGCAGTATTTT; cdr3_aa: CASSLALAGFQDTQYF
j_call: TRBJ1-4; clone_size: .; v_call: TRBV11-2; d_call: TRBD1; cdr3_nt: TGTGCCAGCAGCTTAGTTGGACAGGAGGAAAAACTGTTTTTT; cdr3_aa: CASSLVGQEEKLFF
j_call: TRBJ1-6; clone_size: .; v_call: TRBV4-1; d_call: .; cdr3_nt: TGCGCCAGCAGCCAAGGGGACGGGGGGAGGGCTTCACCCCTCCACTTT; cdr3_aa: CASSQGDGGRASPLHF
j_call: TRBJ2-7; clone_size: .; v_call: TRBV6-4; d_call: TRBD1; cdr3_nt: TGTGCCAGCAGTTCCCCGGACAGGGGCCTGGACGAGCAGTACTTC; cdr3_aa: CASSSPDRGLDEQYF
j_call: TRBJ2-7; clone_size: .; v_call: TRBV3-1/TRBV3-2; d_call: TRBD1; cdr3_nt: TGTGCCAGCAGCCACGGTCCCGGGACAGGTTACGAGCAGTACTTC; cdr3_aa: CASSHGPGTGYEQYF
j_call: TRBJ1-6; clone_size: medium-sized; v_call: TRBV3-1/TRBV3-2; d_call: TRBD1; cdr3_nt: TGTGCCAGCAGCCAGTTCAGGTTGTGGGGACAGGGCAGTTCACCCCTCCACTTT; cdr3_aa: CASSQFRLWGQGSSPLHF
j_call: TRBJ1-1; clone_size: once; v_call: TRBV2; d_call: .; cdr3_nt: TGTGCCAGCAGTCGGAGCGGGGGGGACACTGAAGCTTTCTTT; cdr3_aa: CASSRSGGDTEAFF
j_call: TRBJ2-7; clone_size: few; v_call: TRBV7-9; d_call: TRBD1; cdr3_nt: TGTGCCAGCAGCTCCGGACAGGGATGGGAGCAGTACTTC; cdr3_aa: CASSSGQGWEQYF
j_call: TRBJ1-5; clone_size: .; v_call: TRBV6-5; d_call: TRBD1; cdr3_nt: TGTGCCAGCAGGGGGTTGGGACAGTCGCCCCAGCATTTT; cdr3_aa: CASRGLGQSPQHF
j_call: TRBJ1-4; clone_size: .; v_call: TRBV5-1; d_call: TRBD1; cdr3_nt: TGCGCCAGCAGCTTAATGGGACAGGGTTATGAAAAACTGTTTTTT; cdr3_aa: CASSLMGQGYEKLFF
j_call: TRBJ2-5; clone_size: .; v_call: TRBV7-9; d_call: .; cdr3_nt: TGTGCCAGCACCTCGATCCGAGGCAGCCAAGAGACCCAGTACTTC; cdr3_aa: CASTSIRGSQETQYF
j_call: TRBJ2-7; clone_size: .; v_call: TRBV19; d_call: TRBD1; cdr3_nt: TGTGCCAGTAGTATAGGGGGGACAGGGGCCTACGAGCAGTACTTC; cdr3_aa: CASSIGGTGAYEQYF
j_call: TRBJ2-1; clone_size: .; v_call: TRBV27; d_call: TRBD2; cdr3_nt: TGTGCCAGCACCCGGACTAGCGGGAGATCTTCCTACAATGAGCAGTTCTTC; cdr3_aa: CASTRTSGRSSYNEQFF
j_call: TRBJ2-3; clone_size: .; v_call: TRBV3-1/TRBV3-2; d_call: TRBD2; cdr3_nt: TGTGCCAGCAGCCAACATTTCAAGCGGGGGGGAGATACGCAGTATTTT; cdr3_aa: CASSQHFKRGGDTQYF
j_call: TRBJ1-2; clone_size: .; v_call: TRBV5-4; d_call: .; cdr3_nt: TGTGCCAGCAGCTCGGACACCGGCCGTCCCTATGGCTACACCTTC; cdr3_aa: CASSSDTGRPYGYTF
j_call: TRBJ1-1; clone_size: many; v_call: TRBV7-3; d_call: TRBD1; cdr3_nt: TGTGCCAGCAGCTCAGGAGAGGGGACAGGCGAAGCTTTCTTT; cdr3_aa: CASSSGEGTGEAFF
j_call: TRBJ2-2; clone_size: .; v_call: TRBV6-5; d_call: .; cdr3_nt: TGTGCCAGCAGTTACTCAGAGGGCGGGGAGCTGTTTTTT; cdr3_aa: CASSYSEGGELFF
j_call: TRBJ1-5; clone_size: few; v_call: TRBV9; d_call: .; cdr3_nt: TGTGCCAGCAGCGTGGGGGCTTACGATCAGCCCCAGCATTTT; cdr3_aa: CASSVGAYDQPQHF
j_call: TRBJ1-1; clone_size: .; v_call: TRBV7-9; d_call: .; cdr3_nt: TGTGCCAGCAGCGGGCTACAAGAGAACACTGAAGCTTTCTTT; cdr3_aa: CASSGLQENTEAFF
j_call: TRBJ1-5; clone_size: .; v_call: TRBV30; d_call: TRBD1; cdr3_nt: TGTGCCTGGCGACAGGGGGCAAGTCAGCCCCAGCATTTT; cdr3_aa: CAWRQGASQPQHF
j_call: TRBJ2-5; clone_size: .; v_call: TRBV7-2; d_call: TRBD1; cdr3_nt: TGTGCCAGCAGCCCAGGGGGCTTCCAAGAGACCCAGTACTTC; cdr3_aa: CASSPGGFQETQYF
j_call: TRBJ1-2; clone_size: .; v_call: TRBV30; d_call: .; cdr3_nt: TGTGCCCAGGCCGGAGGTAACTATGGCTACACCTTC; cdr3_aa: CAQAGGNYGYTF
j_call: TRBJ2-7; clone_size: .; v_call: TRBV3-1/TRBV3-2; d_call: TRBD2; cdr3_nt: TGTGCCAGCAGCCAAGCCCCTAGCGGACCCTACGAGCAGTACTTC; cdr3_aa: CASSQAPSGPYEQYF
j_call: TRBJ2-1; clone_size: .; v_call: TRBV28; d_call: TRBD2; cdr3_nt: TGTGCCAGCAGACTAGCGGGAGTCTACAATGAGCAGTTCTTC; cdr3_aa: CASRLAGVYNEQFF
j_call: TRBJ2-5; clone_size: .; v_call: TRBV7-7; d_call: .; cdr3_nt: TGTGCCAGTAAGCCTATGTCAAGTGAGACCCAGTACTTC; cdr3_aa: CASKPMSSETQYF
j_call: TRBJ1-2; clone_size: .; v_call: TRBV5-5; d_call: .; cdr3_nt: TGTGCCAGCAGCCAAGACACAAACTATGGCTACACCTTC; cdr3_aa: CASSQDTNYGYTF
j_call: TRBJ1-4; clone_size: .; v_call: TRBV30; d_call: .; cdr3_nt: TGTGCCTGGAGTTACCGAGTTAATTATGAAAAACTGTTTTTT; cdr3_aa: CAWSYRVNYEKLFF
j_call: TRBJ1-5; clone_size: .; v_call: TRBV18; d_call: TRBD1; cdr3_nt: TGTGCCAGCTCACCGACAGGGGATAATCAGCCCCAGCATTTT; cdr3_aa: CASSPTGDNQPQHF
j_call: TRBJ2-6; clone_size: .; v_call: TRBV5-8; d_call: TRBD1; cdr3_nt: TGTGCCAGCAGCTCCCGGACAGGGAAGAGCTCTGGGGCCAACGTCCTGACTTTC; cdr3_aa: CASSSRTGKSSGANVLTF
j_call: TRBJ1-2; clone_size: .; v_call: TRBV5-1; d_call: .; cdr3_nt: TGCGCCAGCGCACAGACAGGAAACTATGGCTACACCTTC; cdr3_aa: CASAQTGNYGYTF
j_call: TRBJ1-5; clone_size: .; v_call: TRBV7-2; d_call: .; cdr3_nt: TGTGCCAGCAGCAATGACATCGCAAATCAGCCCCAGCATTTT; cdr3_aa: CASSNDIANQPQHF
j_call: TRBJ2-1; clone_size: .; v_call: TRBV10-3; d_call: TRBD2; cdr3_nt: TGTGCCATCAGCCATAGCGGGGGGGCTAACTACAATGAGCAGTTCTTC; cdr3_aa: CAISHSGGANYNEQFF
j_call: TRBJ2-1; clone_size: .; v_call: TRBV10-3; d_call: .; cdr3_nt: TGTGCCATCAGTGACTTTTTCGGGACGGAGGGCAATGAGCAGTTCTTC; cdr3_aa: CAISDFFGTEGNEQFF
j_call: TRBJ1-2; clone_size: once; v_call: TRBV4-3; d_call: TRBD1; cdr3_nt: TGCGCCAGCAGCCAAGAACGAGGACAGGGCCAATCCTACACCTTC; cdr3_aa: CASSQERGQGQSYTF
j_call: TRBJ2-3; clone_size: .; v_call: TRBV6-1; d_call: TRBD1; cdr3_nt: TGTGCCAGCAGTGGTCTGGACAGGGTAAAACGTTCCCTCACAGATACGCAGTATTTT; cdr3_aa: CASSGLDRVKRSLTDTQYF
j_call: TRBJ2-5; clone_size: .; v_call: TRBV2; d_call: TRBD2; cdr3_nt: TGTGCCCGCGGGGGGGGCGGGACTAGCGTCCAAGAGACCCAGTACTTC; cdr3_aa: CARGGGGTSVQETQYF
j_call: TRBJ1-2; clone_size: .; v_call: TRBV29-1; d_call: .; cdr3_nt: TGCAGCGTAGAATTCGACAGGCCGACAGGCGGCTACACCTTC; cdr3_aa: CSVEFDRPTGGYTF
j_call: TRBJ2-7; clone_size: once; v_call: TRBV5-1; d_call: TRBD2; cdr3_nt: TGCGCCAGCACCACTACACAGGGACTAGCGGGAACACCTCTCGAGCAGTACTTC; cdr3_aa: CASTTTQGLAGTPLEQYF
j_call: TRBJ1-2; clone_size: .; v_call: TRBV24-1; d_call: TRBD1; cdr3_nt: TGTGCCACCAGTGATGCGGGGACAGAGAACTATGGCTACACCTTC; cdr3_aa: CATSDAGTENYGYTF
j_call: TRBJ2-4; clone_size: .; v_call: TRBV19; d_call: .; cdr3_nt: TGTGCCAGTAGTATGGATCAGGGAGAGGGAGGCATTCAGTACTTC; cdr3_aa: CASSMDQGEGGIQYF
j_call: TRBJ1-1; clone_size: .; v_call: TRBV19; d_call: .; cdr3_nt: TGTGCCAGTAGTCCCTCGACAGGTACCGGTATCGGTCATGAAGCTTTCTTT; cdr3_aa: CASSPSTGTGIGHEAFF
j_call: TRBJ1-2; clone_size: .; v_call: TRBV2; d_call: TRBD1; cdr3_nt: TGTGCCAGCAGTGAAGCCAGACAGGGCGGTGACTATGGCTACACCTTC; cdr3_aa: CASSEARQGGDYGYTF
j_call: TRBJ2-2; clone_size: once; v_call: TRBV7-3; d_call: .; cdr3_nt: TGTGCCAGCAGCTTAGGGCAGGGGTATACCGGGGAGCTGTTTTTT; cdr3_aa: CASSLGQGYTGELFF
j_call: TRBJ1-5; clone_size: .; v_call: TRBV6-6; d_call: .; cdr3_nt: TGTGCCAGCAGCTACGAGAGGAACAATCAGCCCCAGCATTTT; cdr3_aa: CASSYERNNQPQHF
j_call: TRBJ1-4; clone_size: .; v_call: TRBV5-4; d_call: .; cdr3_nt: TGTGCCAGCAGCTTGGGCCGGACAGACACTAATGAAAAACTGTTTTTT; cdr3_aa: CASSLGRTDTNEKLFF
j_call: TRBJ1-5; clone_size: .; v_call: TRBV5-4; d_call: .; cdr3_nt: TGTGCCAGCAGTATTTGGGGGAGGGGCAATCAGCCCCAGCATTTT; cdr3_aa: CASSIWGRGNQPQHF
j_call: TRBJ2-3; clone_size: .; v_call: TRBV12-3/TRBV12-4; d_call: .; cdr3_nt: TGTGCCAGCAGTCCCAGGACAGATACGCAGTATTTT; cdr3_aa: CASSPRTDTQYF
j_call: TRBJ2-5; clone_size: .; v_call: TRBV19; d_call: TRBD1; cdr3_nt: TGTGCCAGTAGTATCTTCGGGACAGGGGAAAAAGAGACCCAGTACTTC; cdr3_aa: CASSIFGTGEKETQYF
j_call: TRBJ1-3; clone_size: .; v_call: TRBV2; d_call: .; cdr3_nt: TGTGCCAGCAGCCCGGGGTCTGGAAACACCATATATTTT; cdr3_aa: CASSPGSGNTIYF
j_call: TRBJ1-5; clone_size: .; v_call: TRBV6-4; d_call: .; cdr3_nt: TGTGCCAGCAGTGACTCTCACGGTCAGCCCCAGCATTTT; cdr3_aa: CASSDSHGQPQHF
j_call: TRBJ1-1; clone_size: .; v_call: TRBV18; d_call: TRBD1; cdr3_nt: TGTGCCAGCTCAGCGTGGGACAGGGGTTTGAACACTGAAGCTTTCTTT; cdr3_aa: CASSAWDRGLNTEAFF
j_call: TRBJ1-5; clone_size: .; v_call: TRBV6-5; d_call: .; cdr3_nt: TGTGCCAGCAGTCATACTTATAGCAATCAGCCCCAGCATTTT; cdr3_aa: CASSHTYSNQPQHF
j_call: TRBJ1-1; clone_size: .; v_call: TRBV28; d_call: TRBD1; cdr3_nt: TGTGCCAGCAGTTTAACACAGGGGGACACTGAAGCTTTCTTT; cdr3_aa: CASSLTQGDTEAFF
j_call: TRBJ1-2; clone_size: once; v_call: TRBV12-3/TRBV12-4; d_call: .; cdr3_nt: TGTGCCAGCGGGACACCACCTAACTATGGCTACACCTTC; cdr3_aa: CASGTPPNYGYTF
j_call: TRBJ1-2; clone_size: few; v_call: TRBV7-2; d_call: TRBD1; cdr3_nt: TGTGCCAGCAGCTTAGGGGGCCTAGGGGGGACAGGGCATGGCTACACCTTC; cdr3_aa: CASSLGGLGGTGHGYTF